These 20 T cell receptor beta chains originate from one sample sequenced in a study of cytomegalovirus exposure and HLA in healthy donors (dated 2017 in TCRdb). The protocol used for the library was the immunoSEQ multiplex PCR assay. A mixture of 60 forward primers for TCR Vbeta segments and 13 reverse primers for TCR Jbeta segments was used in the multiplex PCR. Held by TCRdb, this immuneACCESS table contains in-frame sequences only and omits some clones. Under half of the omission traces to an unresolved V gene where checked; the cause of the rest is unknown. This sample is represented by some 180,000 clones; about four fifths of them were singletons. Less than 3.5% of the sample is held by the ten biggest clonotypes. The specimen was PBMCs. The receptors derive from a female donor in good health and CMV-seronegative.

The J gene is TRBJ2-1, the V gene TRBV18; 7 bases map to TRBD1. This CDR3 is 18 amino acids long. V gave up 2 bases and J gave up 9 bases; unmatched junction bases: 19. CDR1 KGHSH and CDR2 LQKENI come from the germline V gene. The CDR3 loop is CASSPIRVGQVWKVEQFF. CDR3 sequence (DNA): TGTGCCAGCTCACCAATCCGGGTAGGACAGGTTTGGAAAGTTGAGCAGTTCTTC.

In DNA, the CDR3 is TGTGCCAGCAACCGGGACTCGGGGTACGAGCAGTACTTC. It encodes CASNRDSGYEQYF. The chain joins TRBV9 to TRBJ2-7; D possibly corresponds to TRBD2 (6 bases). Germline CDR1 and CDR2: SGDLS and YYNGEE. The CDR3 has 13 amino acids. The germline V and J ends were trimmed by 6 bases and 4 bases, with 14 bases remaining between them.

The V and J genes are TRBV9 and TRBJ2-5; 9 bases line up with TRBD1. Germline trimming cut 4 bases from V and 4 bases from J; bases unmatched to any gene: 8. Germline V lookup: CDR1 SGDLS, CDR2 YYNGEE. CDR3 length: 15 amino acids. Here the CDR3 reads CASSPGTGRGETQYF. The CDR3 bases are TGTGCCAGCAGCCCCGGGACAGGGAGAGGAGAGACCCAGTACTTC.

The CDR3 protein is CASSPPGGSVQTQYF. The CDR3 DNA is TGTGCCAGCAGCCCCCCAGGGGGGTCAGTCCAGACCCAGTACTTC. The chain joins TRBV7-8 to TRBJ2-5, with a possible D match to TRBD1 (7 bases). V lost 5 bases and J lost 6, with 19 bases in between. CDR3 size: 15 residues. Germline-derived CDR1 and CDR2 are SGHVS and FQNEAQ.

This chain links TRBV5-4 with TRBJ1-5, with D uncertain. The CDR3 has 17 amino acids. Per the germline V gene, CDR1 is SGHNT and CDR2 is YYREEE (reference sequence). With 0 bases removed from V and 0 bases from J, the gap between germline ends came to 13 bases. CDR3 bases: TGTGCCAGCAGCTTGGAGGGTCGGGAGATTAGCAATCAGCCCCAGCATTTT. Amino acid sequence: CASSLEGREISNQPQHF.

The CDR3 here is CASSLGTPVYEQYF. CDR3 coding DNA: TGTGCCAGTAGTCTTGGGACACCAGTATACGAGCAGTACTTC. This sequence joins TRBV19 and TRBJ2-7, with TRBD1 as a possible D gene (6 bases). Germline V lookup: CDR1 LNHDA, CDR2 SQIVND (reference sequence). V lost 5 bases and J lost 4, with 15 bases in between. CDR3 length: 14 amino acids.

The chain uses TRBV5-1 and TRBJ2-2; no firm D call. Trimming removed 1 base at V and 7 bases at J, with 11 bases between. The CDR3 loop spans 14 amino acids. CDR1 is SGHRS, CDR2 YFSETQ, per germline. CDR3 nucleotide sequence: TGCGCCAGCAGCTTGACCCCCCGCGGCGGGGAGCTGTTTTTT. Translating gives CASSLTPRGGELFF.

This clone has just one count. The chain carries TRBV15 and TRBJ1-3; TRBD1 matches 10 bases. Germline values: CDR1 LNHNV, CDR2 YYDKDF (reference sequence). This CDR3 is built from 16 residues. J was trimmed by 1 base and V by 1 base; bases with no gene match: 1. The CDR3 coding sequence is TGTGCCACCAGCAGAGGACAGGGGGCTTCTGGAAACACCATATATTTT. This codes for CATSRGQGASGNTIYF. The full variable domain, rest sourced from reference TRBV15 and TRBJ1-3, is DAMVIQNPRYQVTQFGKPVTLSCSQTLNHNVMYWYQQKSSQAPKLLFHYYDKDFNNEADTPDNFQSRRPNTSFCFLDIRSPGLGDTAMYLCATSRGQGASGNTIYFGEGSWLTVV.

In DNA, the CDR3 is TGTGCCAGCAGCCGAGACAGGGTGAACTCACCCCTCCACTTT. Translated: CASSRDRVNSPLHF. The chain is built from TRBV9 and TRBJ1-6, with TRBD1 identical over 7 bases. The CDR3 loop spans 14 amino acids. V lost 4 bases, J lost 10 bases, and 8 bases stayed unmatched. The germline gives CDR1 SGDLS, CDR2 YYNGEE. Combining the CDR3 with reference TRBV9 and TRBJ1-6 gives the whole variable domain DSGVTQTPKHLITATGQRVTLRCSPRSGDLSVYWYQQSLDQGLQFLIQYYNGEERAKGNILERFSAQQFPDLHSELNLSSLELGDSALYFCASSRDRVNSPLHFGNGTRLTVT.

The chain recombines TRBV18 with TRBJ2-1; TRBD2 aligns across 10 bases. The CDR3 has 15 residues. The germline V gene encodes CDR1 KGHSH and CDR2 LQKENI. V dropped 2 bases and J dropped 9; count of bases not matched to a gene: 7. The CDR3 DNA reads as TGTGCCAGCTCACCAGTAAGCGGGGGGGCAGGTGAGCAGTTCTTC. Amino acid sequence: CASSPVSGGAGEQFF.

V usage is TRBV5-6 and J usage is TRBJ2-7; 11 nucleotides align to TRBD2. The length of the CDR3 is 14 residues. Germline V gene lookup returns CDR1 SGHDT and CDR2 YYEEEE. J was trimmed by 2 bases and V by 4 bases; bases with no gene match: 2. DNA for the CDR3: TGTGCCAGCAGCCAGACTAGCGGGGCCTACGAGCAGTACTTC. Translated: CASSQTSGAYEQYF.

The chain has TRBV6-1 and TRBJ1-1; D gene unclear. Trimming left V 4 bases short and J 6 bases short, with 9 bases between. The CDR3 length is 12 residues. Germline CDR1 reads MNHNS; CDR2 reads SASEGT. CDR3 sequence reads: CASSVPGPEAFF. In nucleotides, the CDR3 is TGTGCCAGCAGTGTGCCGGGTCCTGAAGCTTTCTTT.

A word on this clone: Relative to the germline gene, one junction end is altered; a read error may explain this. The chain couples TRBV5-6 to TRBJ2-5; 7 bases are shared with TRBD1. The CDR3 has 13 residues. CDR1 is SGHDT and CDR2 is YYEEEE in the germline V gene. CDR3 nucleotides: TGTGCCGGCAGCCGGACAGGAGGAGAGACCCAGTACTTC. It codes for CAGSRTGGETQYF.

V usage is TRBV9 and J usage is TRBJ2-7, with 9 bases identical to TRBD1. CDR3 length equals 14 residues. J gave up 3 bases and V 0 bases, and 1 base lay outside the gene matches. Germline CDR1 reads SGDLS; CDR2 reads YYNGEE. Here the CDR3 DNA reads TGTGCCAGCAGCGTAGGGGGACAGGGCTACGAGCAGTACTTC. Translated, it gives CASSVGGQGYEQYF.

The rearrangement joins TRBV5-1 to TRBJ2-5; 8 nucleotides match TRBD1. The J call may be incorrect, as the DNA end agrees better with TRBJ2-7. Germline V gives CDR1 SGHRS, CDR2 YFSETQ. The CDR3 has 14 residues. As DNA, the CDR3 is TGCGCCAGCAGCCAAGGACAGGGCAGCGACGAGCAGTACTTC. It specifies CASSQGQGSDEQYF.

The gene calls are TRBV2 and TRBJ2-7, with a weak D call TRBD1 (6 bases). The CDR3 runs to 16 residues. Germline loops: CDR1 SNHLY, CDR2 FYNNEI. V was pared by 3 bases and J by 0 bases, with 15 bases between. The CDR3 sequence is CASSDVGGLTSYEQYF. CDR3 nucleotide sequence: TGTGCCAGCAGTGATGTTGGGGGCCTCACCTCCTACGAGCAGTACTTC.

The chain has TRBV2 and TRBJ2-7; D perhaps matches TRBD2 (6 bases). CDR3 length: 13 amino acids. The germline V gene encodes CDR1 SNHLY and CDR2 FYNNEI. V was clipped by 8 bases and J by 4 bases, with 15 bases between them. The CDR3 region is CASSRDQLYEQYF. CDR3 nucleotides: TGTGCCAGCTCGCGGGACCAGCTTTACGAGCAGTACTTC.

The V gene is TRBV5-1, the J gene TRBJ1-5; 11 bases align to TRBD1. V lost 4 bases, J lost 7 bases, and 4 bases stayed unmatched. The CDR3 loop spans 14 amino acids. CDR1 and CDR2 (germline): SGHRS, YFSETQ. In DNA form, the CDR3 reads TGCGCCAGCAGCCCGGGACAGGGGGTACAGCCCCAGCATTTT. This gives the protein CASSPGQGVQPQHF.

The chain employs TRBV10-2 and TRBJ2-1, with TRBD2 matching over 10 bases. Losses at the gene ends were 6 bases for V and 7 bases for J; bases not matched to a gene: 12. The CDR3 covers 16 residues. CDR1 and CDR2 (germline): WSHSY, SAAADI. The CDR3 coding sequence is TGCGCCAGCAGGGCGTCTAGCGGGGGCCACCATAATGAGCAGTTCTTC. Amino acids: CASRASSGGHHNEQFF.

The chain couples TRBV4-1 to TRBJ2-7; TRBD1 matches 8 bases. The CDR3 extends over 15 amino acids. Germline CDR1 reads MGHRA; CDR2 reads YSYEKL. The trim removed 0 bases at V and 3 bases at J, leaving 4 bases unmatched. CDR3 loop: CASSQEQGDYYEQYF. Here the CDR3 DNA reads TGCGCCAGCAGCCAAGAACAGGGGGATTACTACGAGCAGTACTTC.